The T cell receptor (beta chain) under discussion was sequenced for a study of graft-versus-host responses after intestinal transplantation. Overall study context: Every transplant recipient was induced with anti-thymocyte globulin, then maintained on tacrolimus and steroids for around 3 years.

The repertoire was sequenced with immunoSEQ multiplex PCR; TCRdb's copy has only in-frame clones and lacks some. The sample records almost 55,000 clones, about 89% being singletons. Trimming cost V 4 bases and J 6 bases; bases outside gene matches: 9. Germline loops: CDR1 MNHNS, CDR2 SASEGT. The CDR3 spans 15 residues. On this clone: Its antigen is as yet unknown.

Study conclusions and caveats: Within the allografts of patients who had graft-donor T cell macrochimerism, graft-versus-host to host-versus-graft clonal ratios were high. There were GvH clones found in recipient marrow, and some of them appeared first in ileum or blood.

The TCR originated in a human patient who received an intestinal transplant, so some T cells may come from the graft donor. This specimen was PBMCs, taken roughly 660 days after intestinal transplant. This chain joins TRBV6-1 and TRBJ2-7; TRBD2 matches at 10 bases. The CDR3 sequence: CASSVFTSGVSEQYF. CDR3 DNA: TGTGCCAGCAGTGTTTTTACTAGCGGGGTCAGCGAGCAGTACTTC.